The clone carrying this T cell receptor beta chain was seen ten or more times. The data originate from a study of T cells in Graves' hyperthyroidism and ophthalmopathy. Study background: At the time of initial diagnosis and before any treatment, peripheral blood was collected.

CDR3 length: 14 amino acids. V lost 5 bases and J lost 6, with 17 bases in between. The germline CDR1 and CDR2 sequences are SGHTA and FQGNSA. Graves' hyperthyroidism is called stable when ophthalmopathy does not progress within 18 months. The study based diagnoses on clinical symptoms, serum thyroxine and TRAb, thyroid ultrasound and orbital computed tomography. Researchers took RNA transcripts and amplified the TCR beta CDR3 regions from them. Carried out on the TCR CDR3, a first-round RT-PCR used the HTBI primer set. TCRdb re-called the multiplex PCR reads through MiXCR, storing one row per CDR3 protein. Of some 200,000 distinct CDR3 sequences listed, approximately 16% are singletons.

The V call is TRBV7-2, the J call TRBJ2-7, with D maybe TRBD1 (5 bases). The receptor comes from a woman aged 50 to 60 with Graves' hyperthyroidism. The specimen sequenced was blood. The CDR3 loop reads CASSPYAGLGEQYF. In nucleotides, the CDR3 is TGTGCCAGCAGCCCCTACGCAGGGCTCGGCGAGCAGTACTTC.